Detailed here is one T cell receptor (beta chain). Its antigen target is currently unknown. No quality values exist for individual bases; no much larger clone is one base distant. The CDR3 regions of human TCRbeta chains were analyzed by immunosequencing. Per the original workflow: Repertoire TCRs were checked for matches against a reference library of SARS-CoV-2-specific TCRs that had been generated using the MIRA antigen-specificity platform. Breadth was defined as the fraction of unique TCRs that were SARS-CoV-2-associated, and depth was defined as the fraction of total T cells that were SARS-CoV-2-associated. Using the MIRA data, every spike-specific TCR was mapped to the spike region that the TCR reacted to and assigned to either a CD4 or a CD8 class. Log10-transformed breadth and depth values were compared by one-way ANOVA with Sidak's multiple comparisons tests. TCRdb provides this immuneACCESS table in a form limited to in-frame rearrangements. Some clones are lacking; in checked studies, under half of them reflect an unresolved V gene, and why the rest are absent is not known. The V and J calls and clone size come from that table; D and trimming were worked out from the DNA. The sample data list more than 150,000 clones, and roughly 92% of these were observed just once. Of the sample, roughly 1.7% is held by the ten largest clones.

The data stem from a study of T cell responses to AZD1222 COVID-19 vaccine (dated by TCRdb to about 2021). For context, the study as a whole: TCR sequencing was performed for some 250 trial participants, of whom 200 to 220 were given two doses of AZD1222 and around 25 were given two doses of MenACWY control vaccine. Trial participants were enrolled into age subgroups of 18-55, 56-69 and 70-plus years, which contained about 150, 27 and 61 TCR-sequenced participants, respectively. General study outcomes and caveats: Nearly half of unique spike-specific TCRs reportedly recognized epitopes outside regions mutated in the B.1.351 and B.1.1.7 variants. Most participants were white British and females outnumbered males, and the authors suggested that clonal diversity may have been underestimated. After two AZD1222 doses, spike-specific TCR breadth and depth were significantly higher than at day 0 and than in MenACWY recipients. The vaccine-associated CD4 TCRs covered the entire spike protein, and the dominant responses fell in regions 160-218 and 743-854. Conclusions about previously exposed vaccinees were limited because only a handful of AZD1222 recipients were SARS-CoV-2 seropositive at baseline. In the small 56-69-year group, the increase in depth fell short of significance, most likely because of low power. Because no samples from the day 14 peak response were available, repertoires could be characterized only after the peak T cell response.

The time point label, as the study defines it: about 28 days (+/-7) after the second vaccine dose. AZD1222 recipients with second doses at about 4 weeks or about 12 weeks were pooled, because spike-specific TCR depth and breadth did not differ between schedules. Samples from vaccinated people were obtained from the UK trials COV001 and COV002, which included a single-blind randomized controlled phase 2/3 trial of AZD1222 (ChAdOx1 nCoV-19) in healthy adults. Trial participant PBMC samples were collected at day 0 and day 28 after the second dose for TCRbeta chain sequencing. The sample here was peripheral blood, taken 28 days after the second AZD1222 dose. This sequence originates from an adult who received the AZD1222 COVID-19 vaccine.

CDR3 protein: CASSRGLDYEQYF. The nucleotides read TGTGCCAGCTCACGGGGACTTGATTACGAGCAGTACTTC. Rearrangement joined TRBV18 to TRBJ2-7; the D gene is perhaps TRBD2, on 6 matching bases. Trimming takes 4 bases from V and 4 bases from J, and the germline ends sit 11 bases apart. The germline V gene specifies KGHSH as CDR1 and LQKENI as CDR2. The CDR3 numbers 13 residues from cysteine through phenylalanine. Only the CDR3 part of the read is kept: 39 bases, read in frame from the first base.